The 27 T cell receptor beta chains presented below share a single source sample, sequenced in a study of CD4 T cells in relation to SARS-CoV-2 and coronaviruses. Method: immunoSEQ multiplex PCR; TCRdb's copy keeps in-frame clones and lacks some. The table lists approximately 41,000 clones, 60% to 85% of them singletons. These receptors lack a known antigen. Material: memory CD4+ T cells from PBMCs, cultured in vitro. The receptors shown here come from an adult with COVID-19.

The chain carries TRBV5-5 and TRBJ1-4; D remains ambiguous. Germline V gives CDR1 SGHKS, CDR2 YYEKEE (reference sequence). The CDR3 spans 15 residues. Deletions cut 1 base from V and 1 base from J, with 8 bases between. The CDR3 spells CASSLYLGTNEKLFF. CDR3 in DNA: TGTGCCAGCAGCTTGTATTTGGGAACTAATGAAAAACTGTTTTTT.

The CDR3 sequence is CASSQDPEEKLFF. In DNA, the CDR3 is TGTGCCAGCAGCCAAGATCCAGAGGAAAAACTGTTTTTT. The rearrangement uses TRBV3-1 (or the pseudogene TRBV3-2) and TRBJ1-4; D remains unclear. Trimming removed 0 bases from V and 8 bases from J, with 7 bases in between. The CDR3 contains 13 residues. In germline, CDR1 is LGHDT, CDR2 YNNKEL (reference sequence).

The chain employs TRBV2 and TRBJ2-3; TRBD1 or TRBD2 may be the D gene (6 bases each). This CDR3 has 15 amino acids. V lost 1 base to trimming and J lost 2 bases, with 10 bases between them. CDR1 is SNHLY and CDR2 is FYNNEI in the germline V gene. The CDR3 DNA reads TGTGCCAGCAGTGAAGAGGGGGGTTTCACAGATACGCAGTATTTT. It yields the protein CASSEEGGFTDTQYF. The variable domain in full, completed from reference TRBV2 and TRBJ2-3, reads EPEVTQTPSHQVTQMGQEVILRCVPISNHLYFYWYRQILGQKVEFLVSFYNNEISEKSEIFDDQFSVERPDGSNFTLKIRSTKLEDSAMYFCASSEEGGFTDTQYFGPGTRLTVL.

The chain couples TRBV24-1 to TRBJ2-1; D possibly corresponds to TRBD1 (8 bases). Looked up from germline, CDR1 is KGHDR and CDR2 is SFDVKD. Trimming shortened V by 7 bases and J by 8 bases, and 17 bases separated the two germline ends. There are 14 residues in the CDR3. In nucleotides, the CDR3 is TGTGCCACCAGCGGTGACACAGGGGGGGATGAGCAGTTCTTC. Protein product: CATSGDTGGDEQFF.

On this clone: Distinct nucleotide sequences in the sample also encode this CDR3. The J gene is TRBJ2-7, the V gene TRBV28; D remains unclear. Germline values: CDR1 MDHEN, CDR2 SYDVKM. V shed 5 bases and J shed 1 base, with 6 bases lying between them. The CDR3 loop spans 12 amino acids. CDR3 in DNA: TGTGCCAGCAGTCCCGATTCCTACGAGCAGTACTTC. Its translation: CASSPDSYEQYF. Looking up the rest from reference TRBV28 and TRBJ2-7 gives the full variable domain: DVKVTQSSRYLVKRTGEKVFLECVQDMDHENMFWYRQDPGLGLRLIYFSYDVKMKEKGDIPEGYSVSREKKERFSLILESASTNQTSMYLCASSPDSYEQYFGPGTRLTVT.

This sequence joins TRBV29-1 and TRBJ1-5; D unclear. CDR3 size: 11 residues. The germline gives CDR1 SQVTM, CDR2 ANQGSEA. The V gene lost 4 bases and the J gene lost 7 bases, with 8 bases spanning the gap. The CDR3 reads CSVGTEQPQHF. CDR3 in DNA: TGCAGCGTTGGTACAGAACAGCCCCAGCATTTT.

Only a few counts were recorded for this clone. The V call is TRBV25-1, the J call TRBJ1-4; D remains unclear. The germline V and J ends were trimmed by 2 bases and 4 bases, with 5 bases remaining between them. Germline V gene data show CDR1 as MGHDK and CDR2 as SYGVNS. The CDR3 extends over 13 amino acids. This chain's CDR3 is CASSEGLNEKLFF. Written as DNA, the CDR3 is TGTGCCAGCAGTGAAGGTCTTAATGAAAAACTGTTTTTT.

This rearrangement joins TRBV13 to TRBJ2-2; D possibly uses TRBD1 or TRBD2 (6 bases each). The CDR3 length is 19 residues. V was shortened by 5 bases and J by 0 bases, with 22 bases between the two germline ends. Germline V CDR1 and CDR2: PRHDT, FYEKMQ (reference sequence). CDR3 protein: CASSRTGALGSTNTGELFF. CDR3 DNA sequence: TGTGCCAGCAGCCGAACGGGGGCTTTGGGTAGCACGAACACCGGGGAGCTGTTTTTT.

V and J are TRBV4-3 and TRBJ1-5; a weak D match, TRBD1 (6 bases). CDR3 length equals 15 residues. Germline V gene data show CDR1 as LGHNA and CDR2 as YSLEER. The germline V and J ends were trimmed by 0 bases and 5 bases, with 11 bases remaining between them. CDR3 bases: TGCGCCAGCAGCCAAGATGAGGGGGGTGATCAGCCCCAGCATTTT. Protein: CASSQDEGGDQPQHF.

This clone occurred a few times. The chain recombines TRBV6-5 with TRBJ1-4; 10 bases are a match to TRBD1. V dropped 4 bases and J dropped 8; count of bases not matched to a gene: 4. Germline V lookup: CDR1 MNHEY, CDR2 SVGAGI. The CDR3 extends over 14 amino acids. The DNA for the CDR3 is TGTGCCAGCAGTTCCGGGACAGGGGCCGAAAAACTGTTTTTT. Translated: CASSSGTGAEKLFF.

This chain links TRBV19 with TRBJ2-1; 7 bases are shared with TRBD2. Germline V gene data show CDR1 as LNHDA and CDR2 as SQIVND (reference sequence). The CDR3 spans 18 residues. The ends lost 0 bases at V and 7 bases at J; junction bases unmatched: 15. This CDR3 is CASSIDPRRGSRRNEQFF. CDR3 nucleotides: TGTGCCAGTAGTATAGATCCTCGGCGGGGGTCGAGACGGAATGAGCAGTTCTTC. The whole variable domain, remainder taken from reference TRBV19 and TRBJ2-1, is DGGITQSPKYLFRKEGQNVTLSCEQNLNHDAMYWYRQDPGQGLRLIYYSQIVNDFQKGDIAEGYSVSREKKESFPLTVTSAQKNPTAFYLCASSIDPRRGSRRNEQFFGPGTRLTVL.

The sample holds one count of this clone. The chain joins TRBV19 to TRBJ1-5; 9 bases line up with TRBD1. V lost 1 base to trimming and J lost 6 bases; unmatched junction nucleotides: 7. The CDR3 is 16 amino acids. Germline V CDR1 and CDR2: LNHDA, SQIVND (reference sequence). The CDR3 reads CASSIGGTGFSQPQHF. In nucleotides, the CDR3 is TGTGCCAGTAGTATAGGAGGGACAGGGTTTTCTCAGCCCCAGCATTTT.

This clone was counted once. The chain carries TRBV9 and TRBJ2-1; TRBD2 matches at 7 bases. The J segment lost 9 bases and the V segment lost 3 bases, leaving 0 bases of the junction unmatched. The CDR3 contains 11 residues. Germline CDR1 reads SGDLS; CDR2 reads YYNGEE. The CDR3 here is CASSAGGEQFF. In nucleotides, the CDR3 is TGTGCCAGCAGCGCGGGGGGTGAGCAGTTCTTC.

The chain has TRBV19 and TRBJ2-2; D assignment may be TRBD1 or TRBD2 (5 bases each). This CDR3 has 14 amino acids. V lost 5 bases and J 6 bases, leaving 13 bases between the germline ends. Germline V gene data show CDR1 as LNHDA and CDR2 as SQIVND (reference sequence). CDR3 nucleotide sequence: TGTGCCAGTAGTCCCGGGACCAAACCCGGGGAGCTGTTTTTT. As protein: CASSPGTKPGELFF.

In this sample, this clone turned up a few times. This rearrangement joins TRBV7-9 to TRBJ1-4, with D tentatively TRBD1 (5 bases). V was cut by 4 bases and J by 5 bases, with 14 bases left in between. The CDR3 loop spans 15 amino acids. Per germline, CDR1 SEHNR and CDR2 FQNEAQ (reference sequence). The CDR3 nucleotides read TGTGCCAGCAGCTCGCCCGGGTGGACAAATGAAAAACTGTTTTTT. Encoded protein: CASSSPGWTNEKLFF.

The chain carries TRBV5-1 and TRBJ1-1; TRBD1 matches at 9 bases. Germline V gene lookup returns CDR1 SGHRS and CDR2 YFSETQ. Germline trimming cut 4 bases from V and 5 bases from J; bases unmatched to any gene: 9. The CDR3 runs to 15 residues. The CDR3 reads CASSGTGGETTEAFF. In nucleotides, the CDR3 is TGCGCCAGCAGCGGAACAGGGGGCGAGACTACTGAAGCTTTCTTT.

The V gene is TRBV2, the J gene TRBJ2-7; D remains unclear. V was trimmed by 6 bases and J by 5 bases, leaving 8 bases between them. This CDR3 contains 11 residues. Germline V gene lookup returns CDR1 SNHLY and CDR2 FYNNEI. CDR3 DNA sequence: TGTGCCAGCAGAAGGGTCAACGAGCAGTACTTC. Translated: CASRRVNEQYF.

V usage is TRBV18 and J usage is TRBJ2-3; 7 bases align to TRBD2. Germline CDR1 and CDR2: KGHSH and LQKENI. Losses at the gene ends were 6 bases for V and 4 bases for J; bases not matched to a gene: 7. The CDR3 contains 14 residues. Written as DNA, the CDR3 is TGTGCCAGCTCCCCCAGGACTAGATCAGATACGCAGTATTTT. Its protein is CASSPRTRSDTQYF.

V is TRBV11-3 and J is TRBJ2-1; D is uncertain. CDR1 SGHNT and CDR2 YENEEA come from the germline V gene. Trimming took 0 bases from V and 10 from J, leaving 10 bases between them. The CDR3 runs 13 residues. In DNA, the CDR3 is TGTGCCAGCAGCTTAGATCGTTGGAGCGAGCAGTTCTTC. This gives the protein CASSLDRWSEQFF.

V is TRBV29-1 and J is TRBJ2-1; 7 nucleotides line up with TRBD2. V shed 3 bases and J 9 bases; nucleotides not matched to a gene: 11. This CDR3 has 14 residues. Germline CDR1 and CDR2: SQVTM and ANQGSEA. CDR3 nucleotides: TGCAGCGTTGACCAGTGGGGGGGGGTTGGTGAGCAGTTCTTC. Residues: CSVDQWGGVGEQFF.

The gene calls are TRBV5-1 and TRBJ2-2, with D tentatively TRBD2 (5 bases). CDR3 size: 14 residues. V lost 8 bases, J lost 4 bases, and 15 bases lay in between. Germline assignment: CDR1 SGHRS and CDR2 YFSETQ. CDR3 loop: CARLSAAGTGELFF. In nucleotides, the CDR3 is TGCGCCAGGCTAAGCGCGGCGGGCACCGGGGAGCTGTTTTTT. Drawing the rest from reference TRBV5-1 and TRBJ2-2, the complete variable domain is KAGVTQTPRYLIKTRGQQVTLSCSPISGHRSVSWYQQTPGQGLQFLFEYFSETQRNKGNFPGRFSGRQFSNSRSEMNVSTLELGDSALYLCARLSAAGTGELFFGEGSRLTVL.

The chain links TRBV29-1 to TRBJ2-3; TRBD1 matches at 8 bases. The CDR3 sequence is 16 residues long. CDR1 is SQVTM and CDR2 is ANQGSEA in the germline V gene. J gave up 0 bases and V 6 bases, and 11 bases lay outside the gene matches. CDR3 sequence: CSVGLGGQESTDTQYF. DNA for the CDR3: TGCAGCGTGGGGTTGGGGGGACAGGAAAGCACAGATACGCAGTATTTT.

This chain connects TRBV5-1 to TRBJ2-5; 15 bases match TRBD2. V was clipped by 4 bases and J by 4 bases; unmatched bases: 5. This CDR3 comprises 16 residues. Germline V gene data show CDR1 as SGHRS and CDR2 as YFSETQ. CDR3 in amino acids: CASSKGLAGGPETQYF. DNA for the CDR3: TGCGCCAGCAGCAAGGGACTAGCGGGAGGTCCAGAGACCCAGTACTTC.

This sequence joins TRBV3-1 (or the pseudogene TRBV3-2) and TRBJ1-1; TRBD1 might be the D (6 bases). Trimming pared 1 base from V and 0 bases from J, leaving 9 bases between. Germline loops: CDR1 LGHDT, CDR2 YNNKEL (reference sequence). This CDR3 is 15 amino acids long. CDR3 sequence: CASSQVGGLNTEAFF. CDR3 nucleotides: TGTGCCAGCAGCCAAGTAGGGGGGTTGAACACTGAAGCTTTCTTT.

This clone appeared once. The chain recombines TRBV14 with TRBJ1-1; a possible D gene is TRBD1 (6 bases). V was cut by 4 bases and J by 6 bases, with 15 bases left in between. The CDR3 runs 14 residues. Germline V gene data show CDR1 as SGHDN and CDR2 as FVKESK. CDR3 DNA sequence: TGTGCCAGCAGCCCCTACAGGGACGGCGCTGAAGCTTTCTTT. Translation gives CASSPYRDGAEAFF.

The chain links TRBV7-6 to TRBJ2-1; 8 bases are shared with TRBD2. Unmatched junction bases numbered 5, after V lost 5 bases and J lost 2 bases. This CDR3 has 15 amino acids. Germline CDR1 and CDR2: SGHVS and FNYEAQ. CDR3: CASSPSGSPYNEQFF. CDR3 nucleotides: TGTGCCAGCAGCCCGAGCGGGAGCCCCTACAATGAGCAGTTCTTC.

Of note for this clone: The junction does not match germline at one end; this may be a read error. The same CDR3 arises from other DNA sequences in this sample as well. V and J are TRBV7-9 and TRBJ1-1; D remains unclear. Per the germline V gene, CDR1 is SEHNR and CDR2 is FQNEAQ (reference sequence). The CDR3 consists of 14 residues. The CDR3 bases are TGTGCCAGCCGCGGCGGGCTCTGGAACACCGAAGCTTTCTTT. Its protein product is CASRGGLWNTEAFF. The full variable domain, completed using reference TRBV7-9 and TRBJ1-1, is DTGVSQNPRHKITKRGQNVTFRCDPISEHNRLYWYRQTLGQGPEFLTYFQNEAQLEKSRLLSDRFSAERPKGSFSTLEIQRTEQGDSAMYLCASRGGLWNTEAFFGQGTRLTVV.